A selection of T cell receptor beta chains follows, all from one sample in a study of CD8+CD57+ T cells in acquired aplastic anemia. TCRdb re-called the reads through MiXCR, storing one row per CDR3 protein. The sample consists of about 260,000 distinct CDR3 sequences, approximately 86% of them appearing once. The source material was sorted CD4+, CD8+, or CD8+CD57+ T cells (not recorded which) from PBMCs. These TCRs come from a human donor with aplastic anemia. CDR3s include the opening cysteine and the closing phenylalanine or tryptophan. A D gene is named only where the DNA matches it firmly. Only part of the rows carry a size: once, few, many, or a class if the clone is expanded.

j_call: TRBJ2-1
clone_size: NA
d_call: NA
v_call: TRBV11-3
cdr3_nt: TGTGCCAGCAGCTACGATCGGACGAATGAGCAGTTCTTC
cdr3_aa: CASSYDRTNEQFF

j_call: TRBJ1-2
clone_size: NA
d_call: NA
v_call: TRBV11-3
cdr3_nt: TGTGCCAGCAGCCCAGAGCAGAGGGGATATGGCTACACCTTC
cdr3_aa: CASSPEQRGYGYTF

j_call: TRBJ2-1
clone_size: few
d_call: NA
v_call: TRBV10-2
cdr3_nt: TGCGCCAGCATCCAGGGGCTAGGCAATGAGCAGTTCTTC
cdr3_aa: CASIQGLGNEQFF

j_call: TRBJ1-2
clone_size: NA
d_call: NA
v_call: TRBV9
cdr3_nt: TGTGCCAGCAGGGTGGGATACGGCGGAAGCACAGATAGCTACACCTTC
cdr3_aa: CASRVGYGGSTDSYTF

j_call: TRBJ2-5
clone_size: NA
d_call: NA
v_call: TRBV9
cdr3_nt: TGTGCCAGCAGCGGAGGGGTCGAGAGAAATAAGCCCCACTTC
cdr3_aa: CASSGGVERNKPHF

j_call: TRBJ1-2
clone_size: NA
d_call: NA
v_call: TRBV12-3/TRBV12-4
cdr3_nt: TGTGCCAGCAGTTTGTTATCCGCCAACTATGGCTACACCTTC
cdr3_aa: CASSLLSANYGYTF

j_call: TRBJ2-3
clone_size: few
d_call: NA
v_call: TRBV15
cdr3_nt: TGTGCCACCAGCTGGGGCGCCGGTCCCGATACGCAGTATTTT
cdr3_aa: CATSWGAGPDTQYF

j_call: TRBJ1-2
clone_size: NA
d_call: NA
v_call: TRBV9
cdr3_nt: TGTGCCAGCGGAGGAGCTAACTATGGCTACACCTTC
cdr3_aa: CASGGANYGYTF

j_call: TRBJ1-4
clone_size: NA
d_call: NA
v_call: TRBV7-9
cdr3_nt: TGTGCCAGCAGCTTTCGCGAGGGGAAGGTAAGGGTTCACTTTTTT
cdr3_aa: CASSFREGKVRVHFF

j_call: TRBJ1-5
clone_size: NA
d_call: NA
v_call: TRBV7-9
cdr3_nt: TGCGCCAGCAGCCATACACTGACTGAGCCCAATCATTTT
cdr3_aa: CASSHTLTEPNHF

j_call: TRBJ2-2
clone_size: NA
d_call: NA
v_call: TRBV7-8
cdr3_nt: TGTGCCAGCAGCTTGATGGGTGACACCGGGGAGCTGTTTTTT
cdr3_aa: CASSLMGDTGELFF

j_call: TRBJ2-6
clone_size: NA
d_call: NA
v_call: TRBV2
cdr3_nt: TGTGCCAGCAGCGAAGCGGGTAGCTGGGGGGCCAACGTCCTGACTTTC
cdr3_aa: CASSEAGSWGANVLTF

j_call: TRBJ2-5
clone_size: NA
d_call: NA
v_call: TRBV20-1
cdr3_nt: TGCAGTGCTAGACCGGCGGAACACGAGCGCCAAGAGACCCAGTACTTC
cdr3_aa: CSARPAEHERQETQYF

j_call: TRBJ2-1
clone_size: NA
d_call: NA
v_call: TRBV24-1
cdr3_nt: TGTGCCACCAGTGATGCGAGCGGAGGCTACAATGAGCAGTTCTTC
cdr3_aa: CATSDASGGYNEQFF

j_call: TRBJ2-3
clone_size: few
d_call: NA
v_call: TRBV7-3
cdr3_nt: TGTGCCAGCTCAGGAGGGGGCACCGCCACTCAATACTTT
cdr3_aa: CASSGGGTATQYF

j_call: TRBJ2-4
clone_size: NA
d_call: NA
v_call: TRBV9
cdr3_nt: TGTGCCAGCGGCGGAGGTGCGAACATTCAGTACTTC
cdr3_aa: CASGGGANIQYF

j_call: TRBJ1-2
clone_size: NA
d_call: NA
v_call: TRBV2
cdr3_nt: TGTGCCAGCAGTTTGCTAGAGGCCCTACTCTACGAGCACTACTTC
cdr3_aa: CASSLLEALLYEHYF

j_call: TRBJ2-3
clone_size: NA
d_call: NA
v_call: TRBV7-8
cdr3_nt: TGTGCCAGCGGCTTAGGGGGAACAGATAAGACGCATTTT
cdr3_aa: CASGLGGTDKTHF

j_call: TRBJ1-1
clone_size: NA
d_call: NA
v_call: TRBV12-3/TRBV12-4
cdr3_nt: TGTGCCAGCAGTCGTCAGGGAAATGAAGCTTTCTTT
cdr3_aa: CASSRQGNEAFF

j_call: TRBJ2-7
clone_size: NA
d_call: NA
v_call: TRBV9
cdr3_nt: TGTGCCAGCAGCTACCGGTCAGATGCGCAGTACTTC
cdr3_aa: CASSYRSDAQYF

j_call: TRBJ2-5
clone_size: NA
d_call: TRBD2
v_call: TRBV13
cdr3_nt: TGTGCCAGCCGCGGGACTAGGGAGACCCAGTACTTC
cdr3_aa: CASRGTRETQYF

j_call: TRBJ1-2
clone_size: NA
d_call: TRBD1
v_call: TRBV5-6
cdr3_nt: TGTGCCAGCAGCCCTCCCACCGGGACAGGGTTTGGCTACACCTTC
cdr3_aa: CASSPPTGTGFGYTF

j_call: TRBJ2-3
clone_size: NA
d_call: NA
v_call: TRBV7-6
cdr3_nt: TGTGCCAGCAGCCAGGCTACTTATTCACCCCTCCACTTTTTT
cdr3_aa: CASSQATYSPLHFF

j_call: TRBJ2-1
clone_size: once
d_call: TRBD2
v_call: TRBV7-9
cdr3_nt: TGTGCCAGCAGTCCCGGGGGGGCCCGGACCAATGAGCAGTTCTTC
cdr3_aa: CASSPGGARTNEQFF

j_call: TRBJ1-5
clone_size: once
d_call: TRBD1
v_call: TRBV7-8
cdr3_nt: TGTGCCAGTAGCTTTGCGGGACAGGGGGCTAAACAGCCCCAGCATTTT
cdr3_aa: CASSFAGQGAKQPQHF

j_call: TRBJ2-3
clone_size: NA
d_call: NA
v_call: TRBV9
cdr3_nt: TGTGCCAGCAGCGGAGGGGACCGACAGGGAGGAAACACGTATTTT
cdr3_aa: CASSGGDRQGGNTYF

j_call: TRBJ1-1
clone_size: NA
d_call: NA
v_call: TRBV7-2
cdr3_nt: TGTGCCAGCAGTTCGGCCTTGGAAGAGAACCAGTACTTCTTCTTT
cdr3_aa: CASSSALEENQYFFF

j_call: TRBJ2-3
clone_size: NA
d_call: NA
v_call: TRBV5-4
cdr3_nt: TGTGCCAGCAGCGTAGTGGCCTCAGATACGCAGTATTTT
cdr3_aa: CASSVVASDTQYF

j_call: TRBJ1-2
clone_size: NA
d_call: NA
v_call: TRBV11-2
cdr3_nt: TGTGCCAGCAGCTTCGGCGGGGGCTGGCTCGTATATGGCTACACCTTC
cdr3_aa: CASSFGGGWLVYGYTF

j_call: TRBJ2-2
clone_size: NA
d_call: NA
v_call: TRBV7-3
cdr3_nt: TGTGCCAGCAGCTTAGTGGCCGGGGCGCAGTTTTTT
cdr3_aa: CASSLVAGAQFF

j_call: TRBJ2-2
clone_size: NA
d_call: TRBD2
v_call: TRBV5-6
cdr3_nt: TGTGCCAGCAGCTTGCAGAGGGGGACTAGCGGGGGCACCGGGGAGCTGTTTTTT
cdr3_aa: CASSLQRGTSGGTGELFF

j_call: TRBJ1-1
clone_size: many
d_call: NA
v_call: TRBV27
cdr3_nt: TGTGCCAGCAGTGCCTCCGGGCGCACTGAAGCTTTCTTT
cdr3_aa: CASSASGRTEAFF

j_call: TRBJ1-6
clone_size: NA
d_call: NA
v_call: TRBV7-8
cdr3_nt: TGTGCCAGCAGCTTGGGGGGGGGCCGCTATACGCAGCATCTCCACTTT
cdr3_aa: CASSLGGGRYTQHLHF

j_call: TRBJ2-3
clone_size: few
d_call: NA
v_call: TRBV7-9
cdr3_nt: TGTGCCAGCAGCTTAGGGTCGGGGGCTGGGGAGCAGTTT
cdr3_aa: CASSLGSGAGEQF

j_call: TRBJ1-2
clone_size: NA
d_call: NA
v_call: TRBV5-6
cdr3_nt: TGTGCCAGCAGCTTGACCACGCACTCTTCCTATGGCTACACCTTC
cdr3_aa: CASSLTTHSSYGYTF

j_call: TRBJ2-5
clone_size: NA
d_call: TRBD2
v_call: TRBV9
cdr3_nt: TGTGCCAGCAGCTCCAGGACTAGCGGAATAGATACGCAGTACTTC
cdr3_aa: CASSSRTSGIDTQYF

j_call: TRBJ2-3
clone_size: once
d_call: NA
v_call: TRBV7-6
cdr3_nt: TGTGCCAGCAGCTTAGGGTCAGGTACCGATACCCTGTATTTT
cdr3_aa: CASSLGSGTDTLYF

j_call: TRBJ2-1
clone_size: NA
d_call: NA
v_call: TRBV9
cdr3_nt: TGTGCCAGCAGCGGGGGGTCAGATACGCAGTTCTTT
cdr3_aa: CASSGGSDTQFF

j_call: TRBJ1-2
clone_size: once
d_call: NA
v_call: TRBV5-1
cdr3_nt: TGCGCCAGCAGCGTTGCCGGTGGCAACGACTACACCTTC
cdr3_aa: CASSVAGGNDYTF

j_call: TRBJ1-2
clone_size: NA
d_call: NA
v_call: TRBV7-9
cdr3_nt: TGTGCCAGCAGCCTAACAGCGCTAGACACCGAGGGCCTCACCTTC
cdr3_aa: CASSLTALDTEGLTF

j_call: TRBJ2-5
clone_size: NA
d_call: NA
v_call: TRBV7-9
cdr3_nt: TGTGCCAGCAGCTTAGGGCCAGGTCCCGATGAGACCCAGTACTTC
cdr3_aa: CASSLGPGPDETQYF